This TCR beta chain was sequenced during a study of OX40 agonist ivuxolimab in advanced cancers. Regarding the complete study: Ivuxolimab was an agonistic, fully human IgG2 monoclonal antibody directed against OX40 (CD134), a costimulatory receptor. Intravenous ivuxolimab was administered to patients every 2 weeks at six dose levels: 0.01, 0.1, 0.3, 1.5, 3 and 10 mg/kg. Among the roughly 52 dose-escalation patients, around 19 had hepatocellular carcinoma, around 15 melanoma, 9 renal cell carcinoma and 9 head and neck cancer. In the dose-escalation cohort, 70% to 85% of patients were male, and the mean age was roughly 60 years, with a range of 23 to 79. Prior anti-PD-1, anti-PD-L1 or anti-CTLA-4 therapy was permitted, and roughly two fifths of dose-escalation patients had received checkpoint inhibitors. Partial responses occurred in three dose-escalation patients: two with cutaneous melanoma and one with hepatocellular carcinoma. The purpose of peripheral TCRbeta sequencing was to test whether ivuxolimab changed TCR sequence diversity and led to clonal T-cell expansion. The paper reports the monotherapy dose-escalation portion (N of about 51 patients) of the phase I ivuxolimab trial. Study-level results and caveats: The antigen specificity of the clonally expanded peripheral T cells was not determined. At doses from 0.1 to 3.0 mg/kg, clonal expansion was seen in both CD4+ and CD8+ blood T cells between baseline and week 6. Low levels of normalized T-cell clonal expansion were also seen in some patients who did not respond. After ivuxolimab, more expanded clones were found on average in CD8+ T cells than in CD4+ T cells. In the 0.1-3.0 mg/kg groups, partial responders were among the patients with the lowest normalized peripheral clonal expansion, particularly in CD8+ T cells.

Patients with autoimmune disease history or receiving systemic immunosuppression were excluded from the trial. In every dose cohort, peripheral blood was drawn for TCR sequencing at baseline, cycle 4 day 1, and cycle 7 day 1. Samples were obtained from an open-label, multicenter, first-in-human phase I dose-escalation trial of ivuxolimab. Adults with locally advanced or metastatic head and neck squamous cell, hepatocellular, melanoma or renal cell carcinoma were enrolled in the trial. Before TCR sequencing, CD4+ and CD8+ T cells were separately sorted from peripheral blood. For sequencing of the TCRbeta CDR3 region, genomic DNA was extracted from the sorted cells. The immunoSEQ Assay was used to sequence the TCRbeta CDR3 regions. TCRdb mirrors the immuneACCESS table, restricted to in-frame sequences. Some clones are absent from its copies; in checked studies, under half trace to an unresolved V gene, and the reason for the others is unknown. This sample lists 70,000 to 95,000 clones; about 81% were detected once. Approximately 6.3% of the sample comes from the top ten.

This clone was recorded a few times. Its antigen has not been determined. No much larger clone exists at a distance of one base, and base qualities are not known. Reading from cysteine to phenylalanine, the CDR3 counts 16 amino acids. Left in the record is the CDR3 DNA by itself, 48 bases read in frame from the first base. In the germline V gene, CDR1 corresponds to SGHDN and CDR2 to FVKESK. Germline trimming amounts to 1 base on V and 7 bases on J, with 9 as the count of junction bases outside the gene matches. The chain links TRBV14 with TRBJ1-4, and 7 bases in between align with TRBD1. This sequence was found in an adult with an advanced solid tumor such as melanoma, head and neck, liver or kidney cancer. The sequenced sample was CD4+ or CD8+ T cells sorted from blood, obtained in a trial of the OX40 agonist ivuxolimab. The DNA reads as follows: TGTGCCAGCAGCCAAGGCCCCCGGGACAGCGGTGAAAAACTGTTTTTT. This yields the protein CASSQGPRDSGEKLFF.